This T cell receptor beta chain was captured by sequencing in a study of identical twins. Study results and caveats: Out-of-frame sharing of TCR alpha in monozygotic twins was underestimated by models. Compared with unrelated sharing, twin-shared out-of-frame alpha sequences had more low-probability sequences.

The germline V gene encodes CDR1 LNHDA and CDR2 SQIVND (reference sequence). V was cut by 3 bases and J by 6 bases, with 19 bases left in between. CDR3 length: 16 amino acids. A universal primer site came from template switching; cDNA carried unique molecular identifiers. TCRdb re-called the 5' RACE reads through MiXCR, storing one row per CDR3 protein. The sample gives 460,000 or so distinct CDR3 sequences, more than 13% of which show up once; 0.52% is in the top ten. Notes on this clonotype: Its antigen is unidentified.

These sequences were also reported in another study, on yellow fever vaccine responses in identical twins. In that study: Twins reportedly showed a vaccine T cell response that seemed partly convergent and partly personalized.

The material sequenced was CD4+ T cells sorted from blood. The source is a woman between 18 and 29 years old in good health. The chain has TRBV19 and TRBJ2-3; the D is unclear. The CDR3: CASSINTNLPLDTQYF. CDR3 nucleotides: TGTGCCAGTAGTATTAATACGAACTTACCCTTGGATACGCAGTATTTT.